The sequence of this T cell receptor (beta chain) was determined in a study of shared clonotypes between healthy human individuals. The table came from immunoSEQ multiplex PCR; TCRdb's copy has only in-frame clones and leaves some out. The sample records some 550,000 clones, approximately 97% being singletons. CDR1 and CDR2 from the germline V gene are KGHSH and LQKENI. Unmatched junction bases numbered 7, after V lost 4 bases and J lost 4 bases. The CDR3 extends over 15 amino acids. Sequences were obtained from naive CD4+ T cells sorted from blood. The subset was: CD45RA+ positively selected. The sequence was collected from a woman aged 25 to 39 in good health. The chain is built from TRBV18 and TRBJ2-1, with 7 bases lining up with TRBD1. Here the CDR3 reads CASSLRQGRYNEQFF. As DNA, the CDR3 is TGTGCCAGCTCACTCCGACAGGGCCGATACAATGAGCAGTTCTTC.